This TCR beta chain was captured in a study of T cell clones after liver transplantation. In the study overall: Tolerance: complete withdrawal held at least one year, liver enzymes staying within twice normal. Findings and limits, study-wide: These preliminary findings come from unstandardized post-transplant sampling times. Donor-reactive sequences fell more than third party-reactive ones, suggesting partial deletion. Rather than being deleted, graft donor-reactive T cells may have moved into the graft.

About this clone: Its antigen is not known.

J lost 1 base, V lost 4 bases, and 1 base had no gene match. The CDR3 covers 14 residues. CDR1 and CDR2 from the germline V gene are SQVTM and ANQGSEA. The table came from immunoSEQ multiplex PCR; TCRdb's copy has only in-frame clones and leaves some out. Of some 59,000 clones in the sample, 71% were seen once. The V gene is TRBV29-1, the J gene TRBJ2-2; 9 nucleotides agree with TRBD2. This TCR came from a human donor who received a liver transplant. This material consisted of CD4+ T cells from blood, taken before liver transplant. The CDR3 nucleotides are TGCAGCGTTGCTAGCGGGGTGAACACCGGGGAGCTGTTTTTT. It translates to CSVASGVNTGELFF.